This TCR beta chain was retrieved from a study of cytomegalovirus exposure and HLA in healthy donors. CDR1 MNHEY and CDR2 SMNVEV come from the germline V gene (reference sequence). The CDR3 covers 14 residues. After removal of 4 bases from V and 5 bases from J, the junction contained 6 bases not matched to a gene. PCR amplification relied on 60 Vbeta primers (plus 13 Jbeta primers). This table comes from immunoSEQ multiplex PCR, and its TCRdb copy is limited to in-frame clones, with some not included. The profile shows 150,000 to 200,000 clones, 82% of them singletons. This clone was recorded once. The TCR comes from a girl aged 2 to 10 in good health and CMV-seropositive. V and J are TRBV27 and TRBJ2-5; 8 nucleotides match TRBD2. Material: PBMCs. The CDR3 DNA follows: TGTGCCAGCAGTTCGGAGCGGGGGAGGGAGACCCAGTACTTC. Translating it yields CASSSERGRETQYF.